The 14 T cell receptor beta chains given below trace back to one sample, sequenced in a study of shared clonotypes between healthy human individuals. Profiling relied on immunoSEQ multiplex PCR, and the TCRdb table lists in-frame clones only, not all of them. The sample has about 480,000 clones; almost 80% are singletons. The sample taken for sequencing was PBMCs. The source of these receptors is a woman in her thirties or forties in good health. Some clones in this sample may be carry-over from other donors' samples.

The rearrangement links TRBV5-1 to TRBJ2-7, with TRBD2 matching over 13 bases. The CDR3 consists of 17 residues. The ends lost 4 bases at V and 4 bases at J; junction bases unmatched: 11. CDR1 and CDR2 from the germline V gene are SGHRS and YFSETQ. The CDR3: CASSPGTSGIIIYEQYF. CDR3 sequence (DNA): TGCGCCAGCAGCCCAGGGACTAGCGGGATCATAATTTACGAGCAGTACTTC.

The chain combines TRBV28 with TRBJ2-6; D remains unclear. V was clipped by 2 bases and J by 2 bases, with 7 bases between them. Germline loops: CDR1 MDHEN, CDR2 SYDVKM. This CDR3 is 15 amino acids long. CDR3 protein: CASSLQWAGANVLTF. The CDR3 DNA reads TGTGCCAGCAGTTTACAGTGGGCTGGGGCCAACGTCCTGACTTTC. The full variable domain, with the rest looked up from reference TRBV28 and TRBJ2-6, is DVKVTQSSRYLVKRTGEKVFLECVQDMDHENMFWYRQDPGLGLRLIYFSYDVKMKEKGDIPEGYSVSREKKERFSLILESASTNQTSMYLCASSLQWAGANVLTFGAGSRLTVL.

This clone has more than one count but fewer than ten. The rearrangement links TRBV15 to TRBJ2-5; D not resolved. The V and J ends lost 1 base and 5 bases respectively, with 11 bases between them. Germline V lookup: CDR1 LNHNV, CDR2 YYDKDF (reference sequence). The CDR3 is 14 residues long. The CDR3 DNA is TGTGCCACCAGCAGAGTCTCAGTAGGGGAGACCCAGTACTTC. Amino acid sequence: CATSRVSVGETQYF.

The chain uses TRBV29-1 and TRBJ2-1; 10 bases are a match to TRBD2. Trimming removed 4 bases from V and 8 bases from J; junction bases left unmatched: 5. The CDR3 is made up of 13 amino acids. Germline CDR1 and CDR2: SQVTM and ANQGSEA. The CDR3 protein is CSVASSGSDEQFF. For the CDR3, the DNA is TGCAGCGTTGCGTCTAGCGGGAGTGATGAGCAGTTCTTC.

J is TRBJ1-2 and V is TRBV5-1; D possibly corresponds to TRBD1 (6 bases). Germline V CDR1 and CDR2: SGHRS, YFSETQ. CDR3 length equals 14 residues. V was clipped by 4 bases and J by 0 bases, with 10 bases between them. This CDR3 reads CASSRDTANYGYTF. The CDR3 DNA sequence: TGCGCCAGCAGCAGGGACACAGCTAACTATGGCTACACCTTC.

The chain is built from TRBV5-6 and TRBJ1-2; D ambiguous. The V gene lost 0 bases and the J gene lost 0 bases, with 9 bases spanning the gap. The CDR3 is made up of 15 amino acids. Germline V gene data show CDR1 as SGHDT and CDR2 as YYEEEE. The CDR3 spells CASSLGGSSNYGYTF. In DNA form, the CDR3 reads TGTGCCAGCAGCTTGGGCGGTTCATCTAACTATGGCTACACCTTC.

The rearrangement links TRBV28 to TRBJ2-7; 7 bases align to TRBD1. V lost 2 bases, J lost 2 bases, and 3 bases stayed unmatched. The germline gives CDR1 MDHEN, CDR2 SYDVKM. There are 14 residues in the CDR3. The CDR3 here is CASSLRQGAYEQYF. The CDR3 nucleotides read TGTGCCAGCAGTTTAAGGCAGGGGGCCTACGAGCAGTACTTC.

J is TRBJ1-4 and V is TRBV6-1; 11 bases are a match to TRBD1. Germline loops: CDR1 MNHNS, CDR2 SASEGT. Trimming removed 6 bases from V and 8 bases from J; junction bases left unmatched: 2. This CDR3 region has 13 residues. The DNA for the CDR3 is TGTGCCAGCAGGGACAGGGGGCTAGAAAAACTGTTTTTT. It is translated as CASRDRGLEKLFF.

This chain connects TRBV7-3 to TRBJ1-1; no clear D gene. Germline lookup yields CDR1 SGHTA and CDR2 FQGTGA. There are 12 residues in the CDR3. Between the trimmed V and J ends, which lost 8 bases and 4 bases, there was a span of 11 bases. This chain's CDR3 is CASGSIGTEAFF. DNA of the CDR3: TGTGCCAGCGGTTCCATTGGCACTGAAGCTTTCTTT.

The chain has TRBV28 and TRBJ1-4; D call uncertain. Trimming took off 5 bases at V and 3 bases at J, with 4 bases between the two ends. CDR1 and CDR2 (germline): MDHEN, SYDVKM. The CDR3 has 12 amino acids. The CDR3 sequence is CASSVANEKLFF. The CDR3 nucleotides read TGTGCCAGCAGTGTGGCTAATGAAAAACTGTTTTTT.

V and J are TRBV18 and TRBJ1-6; D uncertain. This CDR3 has 15 residues. V was cut by 3 bases and J by 4 bases, with 10 bases left in between. In germline, CDR1 is KGHSH, CDR2 LQKENI. The DNA of the CDR3 is TGTGCCAGCTCACCCTCGGACGGATATAATTCACCCCTCCACTTT. Encoded protein: CASSPSDGYNSPLHF.

Concerning this clone: This specimen includes other DNA sequences encoding the same CDR3. The rearrangement joins TRBV18 to TRBJ1-2, with 7 bases aligning to TRBD1. The ends lost 3 bases at V and 2 bases at J; junction bases unmatched: 3. Germline CDR1 is KGHSH and CDR2 is LQKENI. This CDR3 spans 14 amino acids. Here the CDR3 reads CASSPRTGNYGYTF. CDR3 nucleotide sequence: TGTGCCAGCTCACCTCGGACAGGAAACTATGGCTACACCTTC. Based on the CDR3 plus reference TRBV18 and TRBJ1-2, the full variable domain is NAGVMQNPRHLVRRRGQEARLRCSPMKGHSHVYWYRQLPEEGLKFMVYLQKENIIDESGMPKERFSAEFPKEGPSILRIQQVVRGDSAAYFCASSPRTGNYGYTFGSGTRLTVV.

This chain joins TRBV11-1 and TRBJ2-7; 7 nucleotides match TRBD2. The length of the CDR3 is 14 residues. Germline-derived CDR1 and CDR2 are SGHAT and FQDESV (reference sequence). Trimming removed 2 bases from V and 5 bases from J; junction bases left unmatched: 6. The CDR3 DNA is TGTGCCAGCAGCTTATCCTCGAGCGGGGACGAGCAGTACTTC. Translation: CASSLSSSGDEQYF.

This chain connects TRBV29-1 to TRBJ1-4; 9 bases match TRBD1. The CDR3 has 14 amino acids. Germline V gives CDR1 SQVTM, CDR2 ANQGSEA. V lost 4 bases to trimming and J lost 4 bases; unmatched junction nucleotides: 4. The CDR3 bases are TGCAGCGTTGGTGGGACAGGGAGTAATGAAAAACTGTTTTTT. Its translation: CSVGGTGSNEKLFF.